This TCR beta chain was profiled in a study of blood T cell repertoires in COVID-19. Looking at the study overall: Sites in the United States, Italy and Spain provided acute and convalescent COVID-19 samples.

The cohort comprised adults aged about 18 to 100 years residing in about 25 US areas. Self-reported history from a screening survey and questionnaire set each donor's cohort. A case of COVID-19 had been met by exposed participants within 2 weeks before study entry. Method: immunoSEQ multiplex PCR; TCRdb's copy keeps in-frame clones and lacks some. The sample records some 300,000 clones, roughly 86% being singletons. This CDR3 is built from 15 residues. Unmatched junction bases numbered 7, after V lost 5 bases and J lost 4 bases. Germline values: CDR1 SEHNR, CDR2 FQNEAQ (reference sequence). The TCR originated in a woman between 50 and 59 years old who had been exposed to COVID-19. The chain combines TRBV7-9 with TRBJ1-2; the match to TRBD1 covers 10 bases. Sequenced sample: PBMCs or T cells enriched from blood (not recorded which). For the CDR3, the DNA is TGTGCCAGCAGCCTAAGACAGGGGGCAGGCTATGGCTACACCTTC. It codes for CASSLRQGAGYGYTF. The full variable domain, its missing parts supplied by reference TRBV7-9 and TRBJ1-2, is DTGVSQNPRHKITKRGQNVTFRCDPISEHNRLYWYRQTLGQGPEFLTYFQNEAQLEKSRLLSDRFSAERPKGSFSTLEIQRTEQGDSAMYLCASSLRQGAGYGYTFGSGTRLTVV.